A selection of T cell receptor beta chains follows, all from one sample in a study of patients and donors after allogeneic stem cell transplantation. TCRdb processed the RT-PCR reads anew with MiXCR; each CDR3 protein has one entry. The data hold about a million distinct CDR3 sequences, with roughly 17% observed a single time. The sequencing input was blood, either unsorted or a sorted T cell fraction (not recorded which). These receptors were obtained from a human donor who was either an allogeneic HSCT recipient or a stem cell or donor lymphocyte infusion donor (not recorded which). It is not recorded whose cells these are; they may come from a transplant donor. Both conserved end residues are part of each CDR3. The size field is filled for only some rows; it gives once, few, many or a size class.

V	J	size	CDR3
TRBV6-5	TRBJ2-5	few	CASSYPRDRGKTQYF
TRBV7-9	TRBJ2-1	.	CASSPPGGRMGEQFF
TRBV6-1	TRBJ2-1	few	CASSSVGGRYNEQFF
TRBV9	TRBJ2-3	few	CASSLTASGTLTDTQYF
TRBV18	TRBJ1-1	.	CASSPLQGTAGNTEAFF
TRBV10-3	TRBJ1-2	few	CAISDRVFGYTF
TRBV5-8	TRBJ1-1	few	CASSLVIARMNTEAFF
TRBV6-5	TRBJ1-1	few	CASSYQTALNTEAFF
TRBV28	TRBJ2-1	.	CASSLVGASGNNEQFF
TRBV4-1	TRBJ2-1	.	CASSQVPRQYNEQFF
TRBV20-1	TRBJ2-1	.	CSARRTGRYNEQFF
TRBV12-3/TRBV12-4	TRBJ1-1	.	CASRRTGGAKGTEAFF
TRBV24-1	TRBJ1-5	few	CATSEPRGPQHF
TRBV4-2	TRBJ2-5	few	CASSPGPGLAGVETQYF
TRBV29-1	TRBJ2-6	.	CSVFIGANVLTF
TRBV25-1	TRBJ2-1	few	CASRVGASSYNEQFF
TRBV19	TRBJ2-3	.	CASTLGSEIDTQYF
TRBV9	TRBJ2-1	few	CASSGPKGGLEQFF
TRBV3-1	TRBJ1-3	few	CASSHGNTIYF
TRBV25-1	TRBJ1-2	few	CASSEWEGYYGYTF